This T cell receptor (beta chain) comes out of a study of STAT3 mutations in large granular lymphocyte leukemia. Points from the study as a whole: In T-cell large granular lymphocyte leukemia, about half of patients showed multiple immunodominant subclonotypes. In several patients, dominant TCR clone burden exceeded STAT3 mutant burden, suggesting STAT3 mutation arose secondarily. Persisting codominant clonotypes may have hidden a small pathogenic clone.

Worth noting for this clone: Its antigen is as yet unknown.

Average productive template count per sample was around 40,000. Sequenced by immunoSEQ multiplex PCR; TCRdb stores in-frame clones only, minus some. The sample yields over 30,000 clones, roughly 88% seen once. Trimming removed 0 bases at V and 8 bases at J, with 7 bases between. The CDR3 has 13 amino acids. CDR1 and CDR2 from the germline V gene are SEHNR and FQNEAQ (reference sequence). The sequenced material came from PBMCs. This sequence originates from a human donor with T large granular lymphocyte leukemia. Some clones in this sample may be carry-over from other donors' samples. This chain links TRBV7-9 with TRBJ1-4; a possible D gene is TRBD1 (5 bases). The CDR3 coding sequence is TGTGCCAGCAGCTTAGCCAGGGACGAAAAACTGTTTTTT. It encodes CASSLARDEKLFF. Variable domain in full (rest from reference TRBV7-9 and TRBJ1-4): DTGVSQNPRHKITKRGQNVTFRCDPISEHNRLYWYRQTLGQGPEFLTYFQNEAQLEKSRLLSDRFSAERPKGSFSTLEIQRTEQGDSAMYLCASSLARDEKLFFGSGTQLSVL.